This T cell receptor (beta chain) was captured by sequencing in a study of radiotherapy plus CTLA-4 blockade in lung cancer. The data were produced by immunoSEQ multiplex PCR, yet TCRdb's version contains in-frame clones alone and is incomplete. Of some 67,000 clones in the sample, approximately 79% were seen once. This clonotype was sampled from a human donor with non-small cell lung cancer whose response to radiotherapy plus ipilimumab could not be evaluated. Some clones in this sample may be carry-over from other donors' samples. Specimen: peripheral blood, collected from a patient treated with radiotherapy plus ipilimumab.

CDR3 in amino acids: CASSRAGSYEQYF. CDR3 nucleotide sequence: TGTGCCAGCTCCCGCGCGGGCTCCTACGAGCAGTACTTC. The V and J genes are TRBV5-6 and TRBJ2-7; TRBD2 might be the D (5 bases). Trimming stripped 7 bases from V and 0 bases from J, with 11 bases between. This CDR3 spans 13 amino acids. Germline V gives CDR1 SGHDT, CDR2 YYEEEE.